The clone carrying this T cell receptor beta chain has just a few counts. Its antigen is not known. The CDR3 spans 14 residues. Unmatched junction bases numbered 8, after V lost 3 bases and J lost 8 bases. This entry is derived from a study of T-cell memory formation after mild COVID-19. Study-wide background: The two donors had largely donor-specific TCR clusters.

TCRdb independently ran MiXCR on the 5' RACE reads; one entry per CDR3 protein. The sample lists about 360,000 distinct CDR3 sequences; 13% to 15% were seen once. Regarding the study as a whole: Clones that contracted from day 15 to 85 were balanced CD4/CD8, while later expanders leaned CD4+. Researchers found some responding clones in pre-infection memory, a sign that cross-reactive memory joined.

Sequenced input: PBMCs or a T cell subset sorted from them (not recorded which). This TCR was sampled from a man between 18 and 35 years old who had mild COVID-19 (a few samples of this study predate the infection). Cell type and time point are not known. The chain recombines TRBV12-3 or TRBV12-4 with TRBJ1-2; 8 positions agree with TRBD1. The CDR3 sequence is CASSLWQGAGGYTF. CDR3 DNA sequence: TGTGCCAGCAGTTTGTGGCAGGGGGCTGGGGGCTACACCTTC.